Listed below are T cell receptor beta chains from one sample, sequenced in a study of CD8+ T cells in alopecia areata. The protocol was immunoSEQ multiplex PCR, while the TCRdb copy is restricted to in-frame clones and leaves out a portion. The sample has 110,000 or so clones; approximately 50% are singletons. The sequencing input was NKG2D-low CD8+ T cells sorted from blood. These receptors came from a human donor with alopecia areata. CDR3s leave out the opening cysteine and the closing phenylalanine or tryptophan.

v_gene: TRBV7-3
CDR3aa: ASSQEGTDLLSEAF

v_gene: TRBV5-6
CDR3aa: ASSAGSIYEQY

v_gene: TRBV28
CDR3aa: ASSLPPGDQETQY

v_gene: TRBV5-6
CDR3aa: ASSLEGPGNTIY

v_gene: TRBV5-6
CDR3aa: ASSFGGSGNEQY

v_gene: TRBV2
CDR3aa: ASSFGLEQY

v_gene: TRBV11-2
CDR3aa: ASSLRTGFVGELF

v_gene: TRBV7-9
CDR3aa: ASSPRDSLKMYQETQY

v_gene: TRBV14
CDR3aa: ASSHLDSYEQY

v_gene: TRBV15
CDR3aa: ATSRNRDETQY

v_gene: TRBV14
CDR3aa: ASSQERLAANTGELF

v_gene: TRBV7-2
CDR3aa: ASSHRGITLWQDTQY

v_gene: TRBV28
CDR3aa: ASSFRGLNTEAF

v_gene: TRBV10-3
CDR3aa: AIRQRTEEPMNTEAF

v_gene: TRBV4-1
CDR3aa: ASKLDGEQY

v_gene: TRBV27
CDR3aa: ASSYLQGSEQF

v_gene: TRBV28
CDR3aa: ASSYPRGQLDTEAF

v_gene: TRBV28
CDR3aa: ASSPGQGYEQY

v_gene: TRBV11-2
CDR3aa: ASSLGGGTQY

v_gene: TRBV5-6
CDR3aa: ASSVGTGTLEAF

v_gene: TRBV5-1
CDR3aa: ASSPDRLGYNEQF

v_gene: TRBV27
CDR3aa: ATVGLAGSYNEQF

v_gene: TRBV23-1
CDR3aa: ASVVGVYQPQH

v_gene: TRBV5-4
CDR3aa: ASRTGTGPNEQF

v_gene: TRBV2
CDR3aa: ASSGRYPGQVIYNEQF

v_gene: TRBV29-1
CDR3aa: SVDSGPRLDEQY

v_gene: TRBV2
CDR3aa: ASSGGTGPYEQY

v_gene: TRBV2
CDR3aa: ASSESAGGNEAF

v_gene: TRBV19
CDR3aa: ASSMHDGNTEAF

v_gene: TRBV6-5
CDR3aa: ASSYSYFNEQY

v_gene: TRBV25-1
CDR3aa: ASGGSTSGRANEQF

v_gene: TRBV2
CDR3aa: ASSEGRLNEQF

v_gene: TRBV27
CDR3aa: ASTQAGLTPEQY

v_gene: TRBV6-4
CDR3aa: ASSETGANVLT

v_gene: TRBV7-9
CDR3aa: ASSYPTPIPGVPYEQY

v_gene: TRBV30
CDR3aa: AWSSYSGGDYNEQF

v_gene: TRBV5-6
CDR3aa: ASSPGREAYTGELF

v_gene: TRBV6-5
CDR3aa: ASSSSPLPSGNTIY

v_gene: TRBV15
CDR3aa: ATSNGMLTSYEQY

v_gene: TRBV7-3
CDR3aa: ASSPSGSGTDTQY

v_gene: TRBV7-8
CDR3aa: ASSLAGLIAGGYLTDTQY

v_gene: TRBV6-5
CDR3aa: ASSYFTSGGEDTQY

v_gene: TRBV5-6
CDR3aa: ASSLASRTATSDVLEQF

v_gene: TRBV6-5
CDR3aa: ASSVPGTASEAF

v_gene: TRBV13
CDR3aa: ASSLVGEQF

v_gene: TRBV28
CDR3aa: ASKRTSENEQF